Below, 28 T cell receptor beta chains from the same sample are listed, as sequenced in a study of T-cell reconstitution after alpha-beta-depleted transplantation in children. TCRbeta library construction was performed incorporating unique molecular identifiers. TCRdb fed the PCR reads into MiXCR, producing one record per CDR3 protein. The sample holds approximately 590,000 distinct CDR3 sequences, about 10% seen once. Sequenced material: PBMCs from the stem cell graft donor, taken from the stem cell graft. All receptors come from a human donor who donated a stem cell graft to a child with acute myeloid leukemia.

The genes are TRBV7-8 and TRBJ2-2; maybe TRBD2 (6 bases). Trimming cost V 4 bases and J 5 bases, with 14 bases left between them. The germline CDR1 and CDR2 sequences are SGHVS and FQNEAQ. This CDR3 region has 15 residues. DNA of the CDR3: TGTGCCAGCAGCTCTGTAGCGGTCGGGACCGGGGAGCTGTTTTTT. Amino acid sequence: CASSSVAVGTGELFF.

This clonotype was observed a handful of times. This chain links TRBV27 with TRBJ2-2; 7 nucleotides line up with TRBD1. J lost 1 base, V lost 2 bases, and 1 base had no gene match. This CDR3 is built from 15 residues. Germline V gene data show CDR1 as MNHEY and CDR2 as SMNVEV (reference sequence). CDR3 in amino acids: CASSLDRENTGELFF. CDR3 coding DNA: TGTGCCAGCAGTTTAGACAGGGAGAACACCGGGGAGCTGTTTTTT.

The chain carries TRBV29-1 and TRBJ1-1; no definite D call. Germline assignment: CDR1 SQVTM and CDR2 ANQGSEA. The CDR3 loop spans 12 amino acids. V lost 4 bases and J lost 4, with 10 bases in between. The CDR3 DNA follows: TGCAGCGTTGTGCCGGGGTCCACTGAAGCTTTCTTT. Translated, it gives CSVVPGSTEAFF.

This clonotype was counted ten times or more. The V call is TRBV10-3, the J call TRBJ1-1; perhaps TRBD1 as D (5 bases). The CDR3 is 13 residues long. CDR1 ENHRY and CDR2 SYGVKD come from the germline V gene. V was clipped by 2 bases and J by 10 bases, with 14 bases between them. In DNA, the CDR3 is TGTGCCATCAGTGAGGGGAGGCAGGGCTCAGCTTTCTTT. Translated: CAISEGRQGSAFF.

This chain joins TRBV20-1 and TRBJ2-7, with 9 bases matching TRBD2. CDR1 and CDR2 from the germline V gene are DFQATT and SNEGSKA (reference sequence). The trim removed 7 bases at V and 2 bases at J, leaving 6 bases unmatched. This CDR3 has 13 amino acids. The CDR3 coding sequence is TGCAGTGTACGACTAGCGGTTCCCTACGAGCAGTACTTC. Its translation is CSVRLAVPYEQYF.

This rearrangement joins TRBV19 to TRBJ2-5; D unclear. CDR1 is LNHDA and CDR2 is SQIVND in the germline V gene (reference sequence). The CDR3 is made up of 13 amino acids. Trimming left V 1 base short and J 4 bases short, with 7 bases between. In nucleotides, the CDR3 is TGTGCCAGTAGTATAGTCCCCCCAGAGACCCAGTACTTC. This sequence encodes CASSIVPPETQYF.

V and J are TRBV5-1 and TRBJ2-5, with 7 bases that match TRBD1. The germline gives CDR1 SGHRS, CDR2 YFSETQ. This CDR3 region has 14 residues. Losses at the gene ends were 3 bases for V and 5 bases for J; bases not matched to a gene: 7. CDR3 region: CASSSTGLMETQYF. Here the CDR3 DNA reads TGCGCCAGCAGCTCGACAGGGTTGATGGAGACCCAGTACTTC.

This clonotype was observed many times. This sequence joins TRBV7-2 and TRBJ2-7; perhaps D is TRBD1 or TRBD2 (6 bases each). Trimming stripped 7 bases from V and 7 bases from J, with 20 bases between. CDR3 length: 14 amino acids. CDR1 is SGHTA and CDR2 is FQGNSA in the germline V gene. As DNA, the CDR3 is TGTGCCAGCACCCAAAGGGGGGTTCTGGGAGAGCAGTACTTC. Its translation is CASTQRGVLGEQYF.

This chain joins TRBV6-7 and TRBJ1-3, with D unresolved. TRBV6-7 is an ORF, with its function uncertain. V shed 1 base and J shed 3 bases, with 10 bases lying between them. CDR3 size: 15 residues. As DNA, the CDR3 is TGTGCCAGCAGTTACTTACGGAGTATTGGAAACACCATATATTTT. Its translation is CASSYLRSIGNTIYF.

This clonotype was seen a few times. Written as DNA, the CDR3 is TGCAGCGTCGAGAGTAAAGGGGAGACCCAGTACTTC. It specifies CSVESKGETQYF. The rearrangement joins TRBV29-1 to TRBJ2-5; D is ambiguous. The CDR3 is 12 amino acids. V was clipped by 6 bases and J by 5 bases, with 13 bases between them. Germline V gives CDR1 SQVTM, CDR2 ANQGSEA.

The chain couples TRBV27 to TRBJ2-7, with D possibly TRBD2 on 7 matching bases. Trimming took 6 bases from V and 2 from J, leaving 14 bases between them. Looked up from germline, CDR1 is MNHEY and CDR2 is SMNVEV (reference sequence). The length of the CDR3 is 14 residues. The CDR3 sequence: CASRGWGGPYEQYF. CDR3 in DNA: TGTGCCAGCAGAGGATGGGGGGGGCCCTACGAGCAGTACTTC.

This rearrangement joins TRBV27 to TRBJ2-5; TRBD2 matches 7 bases. The CDR3 has 18 residues. CDR1 MNHEY and CDR2 SMNVEV come from the germline V gene (reference sequence). With 2 bases clipped from V and 5 bases from J, the junction kept 17 bases outside the gene matches. The CDR3 loop is CASSLRPPWAGVRETQYF. DNA for the CDR3: TGTGCCAGCAGTTTAAGGCCGCCCTGGGCGGGAGTAAGGGAGACCCAGTACTTC.

This clonotype was counted at least ten times. The chain couples TRBV6-5 to TRBJ2-1; D may be TRBD1 or TRBD2 (5 bases each). In germline, CDR1 is MNHEY, CDR2 SVGAGI. Trimming removed 3 bases from V and 2 bases from J, with 14 bases in between. This CDR3 spans 16 amino acids. The CDR3 loop reads CASSYERGATYNEQFF. CDR3 nucleotides: TGTGCCAGCAGTTATGAGCGAGGGGCCACCTACAATGAGCAGTTCTTC.

In its sample, this clonotype was seen many times. CDR3 loop: CASSPPSVAQYF. In DNA, the CDR3 is TGTGCCAGCAGCCCCCCGAGTGTGGCCCAGTACTTC. This chain connects TRBV7-9 to TRBJ2-5; no definite D call. CDR1 and CDR2 (germline): SEHNR, FQNEAQ (reference sequence). The CDR3 is made up of 12 amino acids. Trimming removed 5 bases from V and 9 bases from J, with 13 bases in between.

Many counts were recorded for this clonotype. CDR3 residues: CSASMGGQNIQYF. The CDR3 DNA reads as TGCAGTGCTAGCATGGGGGGCCAAAACATTCAGTACTTC. The J gene is TRBJ2-4, the V gene TRBV20-1; D is possibly TRBD1 or TRBD2 (6 bases each). Germline values: CDR1 DFQATT, CDR2 SNEGSKA (reference sequence). The length of the CDR3 is 13 residues. Trimming took 3 bases from V and 5 from J, leaving 11 bases between them.

The chain joins TRBV20-1 to TRBJ1-1; possible D gene TRBD1, 5 bases. V lost 0 bases and J lost 0, with 20 bases in between. Germline V gene lookup returns CDR1 DFQATT and CDR2 SNEGSKA (reference sequence). CDR3 length: 18 amino acids. CDR3 amino acids: CSAREGSSGLGMNTEAFF. CDR3 DNA sequence: TGCAGTGCTAGAGAGGGGTCTTCAGGGTTGGGGATGAACACTGAAGCTTTCTTT.

This clonotype came up a few times. The V gene is TRBV20-1, the J gene TRBJ2-7; 7 nucleotides match TRBD1. Unmatched junction bases numbered 5, after V lost 6 bases and J lost 3 bases. CDR1 is DFQATT, CDR2 SNEGSKA, per germline (reference sequence). This CDR3 comprises 12 residues. CDR3 nucleotides: TGCAGTGCGTCCGGGACAGACTACGAGCAGTACTTC. It codes for CSASGTDYEQYF.

The V call is TRBV21-1, the J call TRBJ1-5; the D segment call TRBD1 is taken from the table without a DNA check. TRBV21-1 is recorded as a pseudogene. This CDR3 contains 17 residues. The CDR3: CASSNLTGGAGNQPQHF. The CDR3, as DNA: TGTGCCAGCAGCAACCTGACAGGGGGCGCGGGCAATCAGCCCCAGCATTTT.

In its sample, this clonotype was seen many times. The CDR3 DNA is TGTGCCAGCAGCTACGACCAGGGTTCCTATGGCTACACCTTC. It encodes CASSYDQGSYGYTF. The chain carries TRBV12-3 or TRBV12-4 and TRBJ1-2; maybe TRBD1 (5 bases). This CDR3 spans 14 amino acids. V was trimmed by 6 bases and J by 4 bases, leaving 15 bases between them.

This clonotype was counted a few times. The V call is TRBV29-1, the J call TRBJ2-3; D gene ambiguous. Trimming stripped 6 bases from V and 4 bases from J, with 14 bases between. Germline-derived CDR1 and CDR2 are SQVTM and ANQGSEA. There are 13 residues in the CDR3. CDR3 loop: CSVKGIWADTQYF. CDR3 DNA sequence: TGCAGCGTGAAAGGTATCTGGGCAGATACGCAGTATTTT.

This clonotype was seen a handful of times. The gene calls are TRBV5-1 and TRBJ2-7, with D possibly matching TRBD1 (6 bases). The germline V gene has CDR1 SGHRS and CDR2 YFSETQ. V was cut by 3 bases and J by 0 bases, with 10 bases left in between. The CDR3 consists of 14 residues. This chain's CDR3 is CASSYDRISYEQYF. The CDR3 DNA is TGCGCCAGCAGCTACGACAGGATCTCCTACGAGCAGTACTTC.

This clonotype has a count of ten or more. The chain has TRBV6-4 and TRBJ2-1; 9 bases agree with TRBD2. Germline CDR1 MRHNA, CDR2 SNTAGT. The CDR3 has 15 amino acids. With 4 bases clipped from V and 7 bases from J, the junction kept 8 bases outside the gene matches. For the CDR3, the DNA is TGTGCCAGCAGTGCTATAGCGGGAGATGTGAATGAGCAGTTCTTC. It is translated as CASSAIAGDVNEQFF.

This clonotype was detected many times. This rearrangement joins TRBV5-6 to TRBJ2-1; D is ambiguous. From germline, CDR1 is SGHDT and CDR2 YYEEEE. This CDR3 has 14 amino acids. V gave up 3 bases and J gave up 5 bases, with 12 bases separating them. In DNA form, the CDR3 reads TGTGCCAGCAGCTCCGGATGGATGAACAATGAGCAGTTCTTC. It codes for CASSSGWMNNEQFF.

This clonotype was recorded a few times. The chain carries TRBV6-1 and TRBJ2-5, with 10 bases lining up with TRBD2. Trimming cost V 4 bases and J 1 base; bases outside gene matches: 6. This CDR3 has 16 amino acids. CDR1 MNHNS and CDR2 SASEGT come from the germline V gene. The CDR3 DNA is TGTGCCAGCAGTGGGGTGAGCGGGGGGGTCCAAGAGACCCAGTACTTC. As protein: CASSGVSGGVQETQYF.

V gene TRBV6-2 or TRBV6-3 combines with J gene TRBJ2-7; 7 bases are shared with TRBD1. Per the germline V gene, CDR1 is MNHEY and CDR2 is SVGEGT. The CDR3 length is 15 residues. Trimming removed 0 bases from V and 3 bases from J; junction bases left unmatched: 5. CDR3 DNA: TGTGCCAGCAGTTACTCAGACGACAGGGTCTACGAGCAGTACTTC. This codes for CASSYSDDRVYEQYF.

Ten or more counts support this clonotype. V is TRBV24-1 and J is TRBJ2-2; a weak D match, TRBD2 (6 bases). V was pared by 11 bases and J by 2 bases, with 23 bases between. The germline V gene has CDR1 KGHDR and CDR2 SFDVKD. The CDR3 totals 17 residues. CDR3 amino acids: CAIATSDTGLNTGELFF. The DNA of the CDR3 is TGTGCCATCGCAACTTCGGACACTGGACTAAACACCGGGGAGCTGTTTTTT.

This clonotype was found a few times. The chain links TRBV2 to TRBJ2-1; the match to TRBD2 covers 12 bases. The length of the CDR3 is 14 residues. CDR1 and CDR2 from the germline V gene are SNHLY and FYNNEI. After removal of 6 bases from V and 7 bases from J, the junction contained 4 bases not matched to a gene. The CDR3 DNA is TGTGCCAGCAGACTAGCGGGAGGAAGTAATGAGCAGTTCTTC. It is translated as CASRLAGGSNEQFF. Full variable domain (remainder filled in from reference TRBV2 and TRBJ2-1): EPEVTQTPSHQVTQMGQEVILRCVPISNHLYFYWYRQILGQKVEFLVSFYNNEISEKSEIFDDQFSVERPDGSNFTLKIRSTKLEDSAMYFCASRLAGGSNEQFFGPGTRLTVL.

The CDR3 loop is CASSLWPENEQYF. CDR3 DNA: TGTGCCAGCAGCCTATGGCCGGAGAACGAGCAGTACTTC. This rearrangement joins TRBV7-9 to TRBJ2-7, with D hard to call. Per germline, CDR1 SEHNR and CDR2 FQNEAQ (reference sequence). V was cut by 5 bases and J by 5 bases, with 13 bases left in between. The CDR3 is made up of 13 amino acids. The full variable domain, in which reference TRBV7-9 and TRBJ2-7 provide the parts outside the CDR3, is DTGVSQNPRHKITKRGQNVTFRCDPISEHNRLYWYRQTLGQGPEFLTYFQNEAQLEKSRLLSDRFSAERPKGSFSTLEIQRTEQGDSAMYLCASSLWPENEQYFGPGTRLTVT.